What follows are 19 T cell receptor beta chains derived from one specimen sequenced in a study of blood T cell repertoires in COVID-19. Some clones are missing from TCRdb's copy, which holds only in-frame ones; the method was immunoSEQ multiplex PCR. The sample carries about 60,000 clones, roughly nine tenths recorded once. Sequencing was performed on peripheral blood. The receptors were gathered from a human donor with acute or convalescent COVID-19. The donor label of this sample is uncertain.

DNA of the CDR3: TGCAGCGTTGGCGGACAGGGGGCTTACGAGCAGTACTTC. This codes for CSVGGQGAYEQYF. The V gene is TRBV29-1, the J gene TRBJ2-7; 11 bases map to TRBD1. The CDR3 has 13 amino acids. Per the germline V gene, CDR1 is SQVTM and CDR2 is ANQGSEA. Trimming at V came to 4 bases and at J to 4 bases, leaving 3 bases not matched to a gene.

The chain carries TRBV29-1 and TRBJ2-3; D perhaps matches TRBD2 (5 bases). The V end lost 3 bases, the J end lost 6 bases, and 19 bases lay between the germline ends. The germline gives CDR1 SQVTM, CDR2 ANQGSEA. This CDR3 is built from 15 residues. The CDR3 here is CSVELRAADLDTQYF. CDR3 DNA: TGCAGCGTTGAGCTGAGAGCGGCGGATCTGGATACGCAGTATTTT.

The V gene is TRBV24-1, the J gene TRBJ2-1; 10 bases fit TRBD2. The CDR3 covers 18 residues. Germline V gene data show CDR1 as KGHDR and CDR2 as SFDVKD. J gave up 9 bases and V 0 bases, and 13 bases lay outside the gene matches. Here the CDR3 DNA reads TGTGCCACCAGTGATTTGCTGGCGGGAAGCGGGAGGGCGGGTGAGCAGTTCTTC. This gives the protein CATSDLLAGSGRAGEQFF.

The rearrangement joins TRBV15 to TRBJ1-3, with D possibly matching TRBD1 (5 bases). The germline V gene has CDR1 LNHNV and CDR2 YYDKDF (reference sequence). The CDR3 contains 16 residues. V gave up 0 bases and J gave up 3 bases, with 12 bases separating them. The CDR3 reads CATSRDPGRGGNTIYF. The CDR3 nucleotides are TGTGCCACCAGCAGAGACCCGGGTAGGGGTGGAAACACCATATATTTT. The full variable domain, with the rest looked up from reference TRBV15 and TRBJ1-3, is DAMVIQNPRYQVTQFGKPVTLSCSQTLNHNVMYWYQQKSSQAPKLLFHYYDKDFNNEADTPDNFQSRRPNTSFCFLDIRSPGLGDTAMYLCATSRDPGRGGNTIYFGEGSWLTVV.

The sample holds one count of this clone. The rearrangement joins TRBV7-9 to TRBJ1-6; D not certain. The CDR3 is 15 amino acids. The germline CDR1 and CDR2 sequences are SEHNR and FQNEAQ (reference sequence). V dropped 5 bases and J dropped 10 bases, with 18 bases sitting between them. The CDR3 loop reads CASSPRGLLGSPLHF. CDR3 in DNA: TGTGCCAGCAGCCCCCGGGGTTTGCTAGGATCACCCCTCCACTTT.

The V gene is TRBV5-1, the J gene TRBJ2-6, with TRBD1 matching over 8 bases. Germline V gives CDR1 SGHRS, CDR2 YFSETQ. The CDR3 extends over 15 amino acids. The V segment lost 3 bases and the J segment 2 bases; nucleotides outside the gene matches: 1. The CDR3 DNA is TGCGCCAGCAGCTGGGACAGGACTGGGGCCAACGTCCTGACTTTC. Translating gives CASSWDRTGANVLTF.

V usage is TRBV5-5 and J usage is TRBJ1-2; D unclear. V was clipped by 0 bases and J by 1 base, with 7 bases between them. There are 14 residues in the CDR3. Germline assignment: CDR1 SGHKS and CDR2 YYEKEE (reference sequence). The CDR3 DNA reads as TGTGCCAGCAGCTTGGAGCCGTTTAACTATGGCTACACCTTC. It yields the protein CASSLEPFNYGYTF.

The chain is built from TRBV18 and TRBJ2-3; D ambiguous. The CDR3 has 13 residues. Germline-derived CDR1 and CDR2 are KGHSH and LQKENI. V lost 2 bases to trimming and J lost 1 base, with 4 bases between them. CDR3 protein: CASSPTRTDTQYF. CDR3 DNA sequence: TGTGCCAGCTCACCAACACGCACAGATACGCAGTATTTT.

J is TRBJ1-5 and V is TRBV10-2; D possibly corresponds to TRBD1 (6 bases). This CDR3 region has 14 residues. The V end was cut by 2 bases, the J end by 6 bases, with 11 bases between. The germline V gene encodes CDR1 WSHSY and CDR2 SAAADI. For the CDR3, the DNA is TGCGCCAGCAGTGAGACGGACAGAACTCAGCCCCAGCATTTT. It yields the protein CASSETDRTQPQHF.

The V gene is TRBV10-3, the J gene TRBJ1-1; 10 positions agree with TRBD1. There are 16 residues in the CDR3. Germline V gene lookup returns CDR1 ENHRY and CDR2 SYGVKD. With V trimmed by 3 bases and J by 3 bases, 7 bases remained unmatched. The CDR3 DNA sequence: TGTGCCATCAGTGAAACCGGGACAGGGGCGGACACTGAAGCTTTCTTT. Its translation is CAISETGTGADTEAFF.

The chain recombines TRBV18 with TRBJ2-1, with TRBD1 identical over 12 bases. Germline V CDR1 and CDR2: KGHSH, LQKENI. The junction had 7 bases not matched to a gene; V was cut back by 4 bases and J by 3 bases. This CDR3 region has 17 residues. The CDR3, as DNA: TGTGCCAGCTCACGCCCGGGGACAGGGGGCAGCTACAATGAGCAGTTCTTC. The encoded protein is CASSRPGTGGSYNEQFF. The variable domain in full, with the rest retrieved from reference TRBV18 and TRBJ2-1, is NAGVMQNPRHLVRRRGQEARLRCSPMKGHSHVYWYRQLPEEGLKFMVYLQKENIIDESGMPKERFSAEFPKEGPSILRIQQVVRGDSAAYFCASSRPGTGGSYNEQFFGPGTRLTVL.

J is TRBJ1-4 and V is TRBV19, with 9 bases aligning to TRBD1. The CDR3 consists of 15 residues. Looked up from germline, CDR1 is LNHDA and CDR2 is SQIVND (reference sequence). V trimming: 5 bases; J trimming: 3 bases; junction bases outside the gene matches: 4. The CDR3 DNA reads TGTGCCAGTAGTCCCCGGACAGGGGCTAATGAAAAACTGTTTTTT. The encoded protein is CASSPRTGANEKLFF.

The chain combines TRBV24-1 with TRBJ1-2, with TRBD1 as a possible D gene (6 bases). Trimming shortened V by 9 bases and J by 5 bases, and 15 bases separated the two germline ends. The CDR3 has 13 residues. Per the germline V gene, CDR1 is KGHDR and CDR2 is SFDVKD. CDR3 DNA: TGTGCCACCTCGGAGACAGGACTTTATGGCTACACCTTC. Amino acids: CATSETGLYGYTF.

The V gene is TRBV18, the J gene TRBJ2-7, with a possible D match to TRBD2 (6 bases). V lost 6 bases and J 1 base, leaving 13 bases between the germline ends. Germline CDR1 KGHSH, CDR2 LQKENI. CDR3 size: 14 residues. The CDR3 sequence: CASSSDGTSYEQYF. The CDR3 DNA follows: TGTGCCAGCTCTTCGGACGGGACTTCCTACGAGCAGTACTTC.

The chain links TRBV10-2 to TRBJ2-7; no clear D. Per germline, CDR1 WSHSY and CDR2 SAAADI. V was shortened by 4 bases and J by 0 bases, with 13 bases between the two germline ends. CDR3 length: 15 residues. The CDR3 region has the DNA TGCGCCAGCAGTGGCAGACACAGTTCCTCCTACGAGCAGTACGTC. It encodes CASSGRHSSSYEQYV.

This clone was counted a single time. The chain links TRBV28 to TRBJ2-1; TRBD2 aligns across 8 bases. The CDR3 is made up of 16 amino acids. J gave up 9 bases and V 3 bases, and 13 bases lay outside the gene matches. Germline CDR1 reads MDHEN; CDR2 reads SYDVKM. This CDR3 reads CASSFSPGVAGIEQFF. DNA of the CDR3: TGTGCCAGCAGTTTCTCTCCGGGGGTAGCGGGAATTGAGCAGTTCTTC.

V is TRBV28 and J is TRBJ1-4; D gene uncertain. The germline CDR1 and CDR2 sequences are MDHEN and SYDVKM. V was clipped by 1 base and J by 8 bases, with 14 bases between them. CDR3 length equals 15 residues. In DNA form, the CDR3 reads TGTGCCAGCAGTTTATCGCCCTCGGGAGGGGAAAAACTGTTTTTT. Translating gives CASSLSPSGGEKLFF. Full variable domain (missing parts from reference TRBV28 and TRBJ1-4): DVKVTQSSRYLVKRTGEKVFLECVQDMDHENMFWYRQDPGLGLRLIYFSYDVKMKEKGDIPEGYSVSREKKERFSLILESASTNQTSMYLCASSLSPSGGEKLFFGSGTQLSVL.

A single count supports this clone. The chain is built from TRBV6-1 and TRBJ1-2; tentatively, D is TRBD1 (6 bases). CDR3 length equals 13 residues. V lost 3 bases to trimming and J lost 2 bases, with 7 bases between them. Germline V lookup: CDR1 MNHNS, CDR2 SASEGT. For the CDR3, the DNA is TGTGCCAGCAGTGATGACAGGAACTATGGCTACACCTTC. Its protein product is CASSDDRNYGYTF.

The genes are TRBV28 and TRBJ2-7, with D possibly being TRBD2 (6 bases). This CDR3 is built from 13 residues. V lost 4 bases and J 11 bases, leaving 18 bases between the germline ends. The germline V gene encodes CDR1 MDHEN and CDR2 SYDVKM. The CDR3 DNA sequence: TGTGCCAGCAGTTCGCGGACTATTTTGCGCGAGTACTTC. Translation gives CASSSRTILREYF.